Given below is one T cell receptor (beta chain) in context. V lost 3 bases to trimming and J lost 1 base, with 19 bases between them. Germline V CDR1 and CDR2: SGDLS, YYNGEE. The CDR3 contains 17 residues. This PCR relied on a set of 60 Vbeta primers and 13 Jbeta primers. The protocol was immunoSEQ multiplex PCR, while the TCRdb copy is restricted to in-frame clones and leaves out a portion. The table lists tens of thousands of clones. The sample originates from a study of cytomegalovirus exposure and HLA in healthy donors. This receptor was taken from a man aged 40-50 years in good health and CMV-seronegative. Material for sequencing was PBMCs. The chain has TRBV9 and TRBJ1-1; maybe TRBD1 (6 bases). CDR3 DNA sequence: TGTGCCAGCAGCGGAAAAAGCGGACAGAGTACGAACACTGAAGCTTTCTTT. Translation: CASSGKSGQSTNTEAFF. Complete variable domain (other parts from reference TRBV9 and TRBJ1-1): DSGVTQTPKHLITATGQRVTLRCSPRSGDLSVYWYQQSLDQGLQFLIQYYNGEERAKGNILERFSAQQFPDLHSELNLSSLELGDSALYFCASSGKSGQSTNTEAFFGQGTRLTVV.